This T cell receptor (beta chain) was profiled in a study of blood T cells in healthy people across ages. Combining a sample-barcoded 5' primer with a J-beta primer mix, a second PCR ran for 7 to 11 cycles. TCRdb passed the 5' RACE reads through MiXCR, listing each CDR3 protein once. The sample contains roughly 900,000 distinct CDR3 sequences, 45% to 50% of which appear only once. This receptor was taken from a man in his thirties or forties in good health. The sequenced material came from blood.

As DNA, the CDR3 is TGTGCCAGCAGTAGGACAGCTCGGAACACTGAAGCTTTCTTT. It translates to CASSRTARNTEAFF. The rearrangement links TRBV2 to TRBJ1-1, with D possibly TRBD1 on 6 matching bases. The V gene's germline CDR1 is SNHLY and CDR2 FYNNEI. V lost 5 bases and J 1 base, leaving 11 bases between the germline ends. This CDR3 contains 14 residues. Full variable domain (rest looked up from reference TRBV2 and TRBJ1-1): EPEVTQTPSHQVTQMGQEVILRCVPISNHLYFYWYRQILGQKVEFLVSFYNNEISEKSEIFDDQFSVERPDGSNFTLKIRSTKLEDSAMYFCASSRTARNTEAFFGQGTRLTVV.